The rows below give T cell receptor beta chains drawn from one sample of a study of blood T cell repertoires in COVID-19. The data were produced by immunoSEQ multiplex PCR, yet TCRdb's version contains in-frame clones alone and is incomplete. The profile shows 61,000 or so clones, around 81% of them singletons. Sequenced input: peripheral blood. The receptor source for this set is a woman of 80 years or more with acute or convalescent COVID-19. Both conserved end residues are part of each CDR3. A D gene is named only where the DNA matches it firmly. Where a row states a size, it is once, few, many or the class of an expanded clone; other rows omit it.

NA | TRBJ2-7 | TRBV19 | NA | 14 | TGTGCCAGTAGTATAGAGGGGGGAGTCTACGAGCAGTACTTC | CASSIEGGVYEQYF
TRBD1 | TRBJ1-4 | TRBV4-1 | NA | 17 | TGCGCCAGCAGGGGAAGAGGTGGCGGACAGGGTGATGAAAAACTGTTTTTT | CASRGRGGGQGDEKLFF
TRBD2 | TRBJ2-5 | TRBV11-2 | NA | 15 | TGTGCCAGCAGCTTCGGGACTAGCGGACAAGAGACCCAGTACTTC | CASSFGTSGQETQYF
TRBD1 | TRBJ1-4 | TRBV5-6 | NA | 12 | TGTGCCAGCAGCTTACGACAGGGAGTACTGTTTTTT | CASSLRQGVLFF
NA | TRBJ1-1 | TRBV6-5 | NA | 15 | TGTGCCAGCAGTTCCGGGGTCAGGAGAGGCACTGAAGCTTTCTTT | CASSSGVRRGTEAFF
NA | TRBJ1-2 | TRBV6-1 | NA | 15 | TGTGCCAGCAGTGAAAACCCTCCAGGGTCGGGTGGCTACACCTTC | CASSENPPGSGGYTF
NA | TRBJ2-7 | TRBV4-2 | NA | 14 | TGTGCCAGCAGCCAAGCGACACTTTCCTACGAGCAGTACTTC | CASSQATLSYEQYF
TRBD1 | TRBJ1-4 | TRBV6-5 | NA | 15 | TGTGCCAGCAGTTTACAGGGGGCGATCAAGGAAAAACTGTTTTTT | CASSLQGAIKEKLFF
TRBD1 | TRBJ1-5 | TRBV6-2/TRBV6-3 | NA | 17 | TGTGCCAGCAGTTACCTTCCCGGGACAGGCGACAATCAGCCCCAGCATTTT | CASSYLPGTGDNQPQHF
NA | TRBJ2-7 | TRBV2 | NA | 11 | TGTGCCAGCACCAACAAGAACGAGCAGTACTTC | CASTNKNEQYF
NA | TRBJ2-1 | TRBV14 | NA | 14 | TGTGCCAGCAGCCGATCCATGACTAGTAATGAGCAGTTCTTC | CASSRSMTSNEQFF
NA | TRBJ2-3 | TRBV12-3/TRBV12-4 | once | 13 | TGTGCCAGCAGTTCGGCAGGCGCAGATACGCAGTATTTT | CASSSAGADTQYF
NA | TRBJ1-2 | TRBV20-1 | NA | 10 | TGCAGTGCTCCCTCTAGGGGCTACACCTTC | CSAPSRGYTF
NA | TRBJ2-5 | TRBV5-6 | NA | 13 | TGTGCCAGCAGCGAGGGACTCCAAGAGACCCAGTACTTC | CASSEGLQETQYF
TRBD2 | TRBJ2-1 | TRBV4-1 | NA | 17 | TGCGCCAGCAGCCAAGAGATCGCGGGGGGGCCCTACAATGAGCAGTTCTTC | CASSQEIAGGPYNEQFF
NA | TRBJ2-7 | TRBV6-5 | NA | 13 | TGTGCCAGCAGGGAGGGTCGCTCCTACGAGCAGTACTTC | CASREGRSYEQYF
TRBD2 | TRBJ2-5 | TRBV5-1 | NA | 16 | TGCGCCAGCAGCTTGTTACTAGCGGGAGGCGGGGAGACCCAGTACTTC | CASSLLLAGGGETQYF
TRBD2 | TRBJ2-7 | TRBV5-5 | NA | 19 | TGTGCCAGCAGCTTGGCCCCCCTAGCGGGGGGGAACAAAGTGTACGAGCAGTACTTC | CASSLAPLAGGNKVYEQYF
NA | TRBJ2-1 | TRBV7-3 | NA | 15 | TGTGCCAGCAGCTCAGCGGAGTTCTCTTACAATGAGCAGTTCTTC | CASSSAEFSYNEQFF
NA | TRBJ2-7 | TRBV28 | NA | 14 | TGTGCCAGCAGTTTTCCACTAACACCCTACGAGCAGTACTTC | CASSFPLTPYEQYF
TRBD1 | TRBJ1-6 | TRBV10-2 | NA | 14 | TGCGCCAGCACCGGGACAGGGGGCAATTCACCCCTCCACTTT | CASTGTGGNSPLHF
TRBD1 | TRBJ1-3 | TRBV5-1 | NA | 14 | TGCGCCAGCAGCTGGGGACAGGGGGCGAACACCATATATTTT | CASSWGQGANTIYF
TRBD2 | TRBJ2-1 | TRBV5-1 | NA | 16 | TGCGCCAGCAGCCATGGACTAGCGGAGCTCTACAATGAGCAGTTCTTC | CASSHGLAELYNEQFF
NA | TRBJ1-2 | TRBV7-9 | NA | 12 | TGTGCCAGCAGTTACGAGGGGGAGACGGACACCTTC | CASSYEGETDTF
TRBD1 | TRBJ1-2 | TRBV7-3 | NA | 14 | TGTGCCAGCAGCTTAGATGGAGGGGGCAGTGGCTACACCTTC | CASSLDGGGSGYTF
NA | TRBJ2-3 | TRBV7-6 | NA | 15 | TGTGCCAGCAGCCCACTAGGGGGGGCGGCAGATACGCAGTATTTT | CASSPLGGAADTQYF
NA | TRBJ1-2 | TRBV7-2 | NA | 15 | TGTGCCAGCAGCTTAGGGACAACAGTTCTTTATGGCTACACCTTC | CASSLGTTVLYGYTF
NA | TRBJ1-1 | TRBV27 | NA | 13 | TGTGCCAGCAGCTATTACAGGGAAACTGAAGCTTTCTTT | CASSYYRETEAFF
TRBD2 | TRBJ2-5 | TRBV7-2 | NA | 15 | TGTGCCAGCAGCCTACGTTCTAGCGGTGATTGGACCCAGTACTTC | CASSLRSSGDWTQYF
TRBD2 | TRBJ2-7 | TRBV7-2 | NA | 16 | TGTGCCAGCAGCCCACCCAGCGGGGGGTCGACCTACGAGCAGTACTTC | CASSPPSGGSTYEQYF
TRBD1 | TRBJ1-2 | TRBV19 | NA | 15 | TGTGCCAGTAGTTTCGGGACAGGGGGCTTCTATGGCTACACCTTC | CASSFGTGGFYGYTF
NA | TRBJ2-7 | TRBV7-2 | NA | 12 | TGTGCCAGCAGCGCGACAGGCTACGAGCAGTACTTC | CASSATGYEQYF
NA | TRBJ1-2 | TRBV19 | NA | 13 | TGTGCCAGTAGGGGGGCAGCTAACTATGGCTACACCTTC | CASRGAANYGYTF
TRBD2 | TRBJ2-2 | TRBV5-1 | NA | 16 | TGCGCCAGCAAGATTCCGGGACTAGCAGCCCACGGGGAGCTGTTTTTT | CASKIPGLAAHGELFF
NA | TRBJ2-3 | TRBV10-1 | NA | 10 | TGCGCCGGAGTCCTGGATACGCAGTATTTT | CAGVLDTQYF
NA | TRBJ1-4 | TRBV18 | few | 14 | TGTGCCAGCTCACCACGCGGGGGGATAGGAAAACTGTTTTTT | CASSPRGGIGKLFF
TRBD1 | TRBJ1-2 | TRBV5-1 | NA | 14 | TGCGCCAGCAGCGAGGGACAGGGGGCGATCGGCTACACCTTC | CASSEGQGAIGYTF
NA | TRBJ2-4 | TRBV5-1 | NA | 16 | TGCGCCAGCAGCTTGGGGGGCCTCAACCCCCAAAACATTCAGTACTTC | CASSLGGLNPQNIQYF
NA | TRBJ1-6 | TRBV6-5 | NA | 15 | TGTGCCAGCACGCACACCCAGGGTGTGGATTCACCCCTCCACTTT | CASTHTQGVDSPLHF
TRBD2 | TRBJ2-1 | TRBV27 | NA | 18 | TGTGCCAGCAGCCCAGGACTAGCGGGAGTAGTAACCTACAATGAGCAGTTCTTC | CASSPGLAGVVTYNEQFF